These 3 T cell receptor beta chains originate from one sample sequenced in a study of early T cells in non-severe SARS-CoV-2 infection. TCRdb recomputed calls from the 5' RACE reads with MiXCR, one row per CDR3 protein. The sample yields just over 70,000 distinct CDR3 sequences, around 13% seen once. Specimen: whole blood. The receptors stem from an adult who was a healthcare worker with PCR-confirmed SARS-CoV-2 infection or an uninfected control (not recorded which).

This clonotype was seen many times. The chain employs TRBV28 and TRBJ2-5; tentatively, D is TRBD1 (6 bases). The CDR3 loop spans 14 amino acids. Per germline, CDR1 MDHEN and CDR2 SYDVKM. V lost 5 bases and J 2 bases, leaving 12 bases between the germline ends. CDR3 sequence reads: CASSLTGIQETQYF. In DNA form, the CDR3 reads TGTGCCAGCAGTCTCACAGGGATACAAGAGACCCAGTACTTC. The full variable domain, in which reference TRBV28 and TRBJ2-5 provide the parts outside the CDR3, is DVKVTQSSRYLVKRTGEKVFLECVQDMDHENMFWYRQDPGLGLRLIYFSYDVKMKEKGDIPEGYSVSREKKERFSLILESASTNQTSMYLCASSLTGIQETQYFGPGTRLLVL.

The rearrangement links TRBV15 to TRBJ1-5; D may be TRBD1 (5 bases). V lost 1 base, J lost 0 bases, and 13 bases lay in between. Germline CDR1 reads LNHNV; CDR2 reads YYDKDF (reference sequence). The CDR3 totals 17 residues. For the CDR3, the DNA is TGTGCCACCAGCAGAGCCCCCCAGGGCAGTAGCAATCAGCCCCAGCATTTT. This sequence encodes CATSRAPQGSSNQPQHF.

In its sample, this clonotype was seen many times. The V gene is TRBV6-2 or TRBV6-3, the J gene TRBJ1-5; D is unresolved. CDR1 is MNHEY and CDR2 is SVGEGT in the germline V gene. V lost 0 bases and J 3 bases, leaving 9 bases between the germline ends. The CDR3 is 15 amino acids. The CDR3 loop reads CASSYSGLLNQPQHF. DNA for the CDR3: TGTGCCAGCAGTTACTCGGGCCTGCTCAATCAGCCCCAGCATTTT.